This TCR beta chain is from a study of beta chain features in type 1 diabetes. Study background: Over all samples combined, some 110 million sorted cells were examined. Study observations and caveats: Shorter TCRB CDR3s, moderately but significantly so, marked every one of the four CD4+ subsets in Type 1 diabetes patients.

Every bit of the isolated RNA underwent reverse transcription, so sequencing read expressed TCRB transcripts. Clones were read by immunoSEQ multiplex PCR, and TCRdb kept only the in-frame ones, dropping some. The data show roughly 260,000 clones, with about a tenth seen just once and around 0.015% held by the top ten. CDR1 is SQVTM, CDR2 ANQGSEA, per germline. The length of the CDR3 is 13 residues. The junction had 6 bases not matched to a gene; V was cut back by 5 bases and J by 7 bases. This clone was seen more than once but under ten times. The antigen remains undetermined. The chain carries TRBV29-1 and TRBJ2-7; 12 nucleotides match TRBD2. This receptor was taken from a man between 25 and 39 years old with type 1 diabetes. The material sequenced was naive CD4+ T cells from blood. The CDR3 loop is CSVITGTSGEQYF. The CDR3 region has the DNA TGCAGCGTTATTACCGGGACTAGCGGGGAGCAGTACTTC.